What follows are 11 T cell receptor beta chains derived from one specimen sequenced in a study of T cells and copy number aberrations in small-cell lung cancer (dated by TCRdb to the early 2020s). Library method: the immunoSEQ multiplex PCR assay. Drawn from immuneACCESS, this table holds only the in-frame rearrangements with V and J called that TCRdb kept. Clones are partly lost; checked studies trace under half to an unresolved V gene and leave the rest unexplained. The sample table shows 9,000 to 10,000 clones, and almost 80% are seen once. In total, the top ten clones hold roughly 34% of the sample. Sequenced material: normal tissue next to the tumor. These receptors were taken from a man aged 60-69 years with small cell lung cancer.

This clone was seen just once. DNA for the CDR3: TGTGCCACCAGCAGAGATCAGGATACGCAGTATTTT. Its protein product is CATSRDQDTQYF. The chain uses TRBV15 and TRBJ2-3; D remains unclear. CDR1 LNHNV and CDR2 YYDKDF come from the germline V gene (reference sequence). With 0 bases removed from V and 6 bases from J, the gap between germline ends came to 4 bases. The CDR3 is 12 amino acids.

The V gene is TRBV28, the J gene TRBJ2-3, with 9 bases lining up with TRBD2. The CDR3 length is 15 residues. With 6 bases clipped from V and 2 bases from J, the junction kept 6 bases outside the gene matches. Germline CDR1 reads MDHEN; CDR2 reads SYDVKM. CDR3 in DNA: TGTGCCAGCAGGGGGCTAGCGGGGAACACAGATACGCAGTATTTT. This encodes CASRGLAGNTDTQYF.

V usage is TRBV30 and J usage is TRBJ1-5, with 11 bases that match TRBD1. Germline lookup yields CDR1 GTSNPN and CDR2 SVGIG (reference sequence). The length of the CDR3 is 14 residues. V was clipped by 0 bases and J by 7 bases; unmatched bases: 2. Here the CDR3 reads CAWSVGTGGQPQHF. In DNA form, the CDR3 reads TGTGCCTGGAGTGTAGGGACAGGGGGACAGCCCCAGCATTTT.

The gene calls are TRBV10-3 and TRBJ2-7; TRBD2 might be the D (6 bases). Germline lookup yields CDR1 ENHRY and CDR2 SYGVKD. The CDR3 covers 12 residues. V dropped 6 bases and J dropped 13 bases, with 19 bases sitting between them. CDR3 bases: TGTGCCATCAGCTCAGTTGGGACTCCCTATTACTTC. Translation: CAISSVGTPYYF.

The chain couples TRBV29-1 to TRBJ2-1; D gene uncertain. Trimming pared 8 bases from V and 9 bases from J, leaving 14 bases between. The germline gives CDR1 SQVTM, CDR2 ANQGSEA. This CDR3 is built from 11 residues. CDR3 coding DNA: TGCAGCTCCCGACGAGAAGGTGAGCAGTTCTTC. Translated: CSSRREGEQFF.

V gene TRBV11-2 combines with J gene TRBJ2-1; D might be TRBD1 (6 bases). The CDR3 is made up of 13 amino acids. Deletions cut 1 base from V and 15 bases from J, with 16 bases between. Germline CDR1 is SGHAT and CDR2 is FQNNGV. The CDR3 here is CASSLVGPEGGFF. The CDR3 coding sequence is TGTGCCAGCAGCTTAGTGGGTCCCGAAGGGGGGTTCTTC.

The chain employs TRBV4-2 and TRBJ2-3; 10 bases map to TRBD2. This CDR3 has 17 residues. After removal of 0 bases from V and 8 bases from J, the junction contained 11 bases not matched to a gene. The germline CDR1 and CDR2 sequences are LGHNA and YNFKEQ. CDR3 nucleotide sequence: TGTGCCAGCAGCCAAGAATCCCCTAGCGGGAGAAGTGGTACGCAGTATTTT. Translation gives CASSQESPSGRSGTQYF.

The chain employs TRBV6-1 and TRBJ1-2; D remains ambiguous. V was trimmed by 7 bases and J by 4 bases, leaving 16 bases between them. This CDR3 comprises 14 residues. Germline assignment: CDR1 MNHNS and CDR2 SASEGT. The CDR3 region is CASNQDRVGYGYTF. The CDR3, as DNA: TGTGCCAGCAACCAGGACCGGGTCGGCTATGGCTACACCTTC.

The genes are TRBV7-8 and TRBJ1-2; 11 nucleotides align to TRBD1. The trim removed 5 bases at V and 8 bases at J, leaving 7 bases unmatched. This CDR3 has 14 amino acids. CDR1 is SGHVS and CDR2 is FQNEAQ in the germline V gene. The DNA of the CDR3 is TGTGCCAGCAGCCCCGGGACAGGGGGGTTAGGCTACACCTTC. Translation gives CASSPGTGGLGYTF.

The rearrangement joins TRBV5-1 to TRBJ2-2, with 8 bases matching TRBD1. J was trimmed by 5 bases and V by 4 bases; bases with no gene match: 13. The CDR3 runs to 17 residues. Germline values: CDR1 SGHRS, CDR2 YFSETQ. CDR3 DNA sequence: TGCGCCAGCAGCCGGACAGGGCTATCTGGGAATACCGGGGAGCTGTTTTTT. Its protein is CASSRTGLSGNTGELFF.

The chain is built from TRBV23-1 and TRBJ1-4; TRBD1 matches at 7 bases. TRBV23-1 is filed as an ORF, its function uncertain. With 2 bases clipped from V and 8 bases from J, the junction kept 26 bases outside the gene matches. The length of the CDR3 is 21 residues. The CDR3: CASSQIDSRTGGRSLREKLFF. The CDR3 coding sequence is TGCGCCAGCAGTCAAATTGACTCCCGGACAGGAGGTCGTAGTTTGAGGGAAAAACTGTTTTTT.